This T cell receptor beta chain was obtained from a study of T cell responses to AZD1222 COVID-19 vaccine. Study-wide results and limits: Most donors were white British, females outnumbered males, and clonal diversity was possibly underestimated.

Only in-frame clones appear in the TCRdb table, and some are missing; sequencing was by immunoSEQ multiplex PCR. The data show about 110,000 clones, roughly 90% seen once. In regard to this clone: Its antigen is as yet unknown.

The germline V gene encodes CDR1 SGHTA and CDR2 FQGTGA. The CDR3 has 16 amino acids. J lost 7 bases, V lost 5 bases, and 7 bases had no gene match. The clonotype comes from an adult who received the AZD1222 COVID-19 vaccine. This specimen was peripheral blood, taken 28 days after the second AZD1222 dose. The rearrangement links TRBV7-3 to TRBJ2-1; 14 bases fit TRBD2. CDR3 in DNA: TGTGCCAGCAGCCCGGACCGACTAGCGGGGGGGAATGAGCAGTTCTTC. This gives the protein CASSPDRLAGGNEQFF.